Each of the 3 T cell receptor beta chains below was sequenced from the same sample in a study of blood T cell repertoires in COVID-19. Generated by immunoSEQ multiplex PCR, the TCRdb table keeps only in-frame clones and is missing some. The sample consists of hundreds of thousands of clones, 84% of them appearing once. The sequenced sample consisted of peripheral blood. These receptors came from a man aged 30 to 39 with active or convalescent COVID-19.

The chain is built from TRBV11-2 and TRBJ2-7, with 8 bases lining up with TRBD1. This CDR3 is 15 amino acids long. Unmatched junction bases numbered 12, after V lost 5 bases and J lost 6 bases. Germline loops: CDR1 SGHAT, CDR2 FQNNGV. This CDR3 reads CASSTLDRVKPEQYF. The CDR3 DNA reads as TGTGCCAGCAGCACCCTGGACAGGGTGAAACCCGAGCAGTACTTC.

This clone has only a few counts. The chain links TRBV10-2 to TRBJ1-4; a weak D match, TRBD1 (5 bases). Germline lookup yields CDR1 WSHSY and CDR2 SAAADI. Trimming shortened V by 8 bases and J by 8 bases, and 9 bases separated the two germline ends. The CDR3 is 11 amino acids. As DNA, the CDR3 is TGCGCCAGCGGGGCCGAGGAAAAACTGTTTTTT. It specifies CASGAEEKLFF.

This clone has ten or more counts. The CDR3 sequence is CASSLGIYQPQHF. CDR3 coding DNA: TGCGCCAGCAGCCTGGGCATTTATCAGCCCCAGCATTTT. V usage is TRBV4-1 and J usage is TRBJ1-5; D is unresolved. Germline V CDR1 and CDR2: MGHRA, YSYEKL. This CDR3 contains 13 residues. Trimming took off 4 bases at V and 5 bases at J, with 9 bases between the two ends.